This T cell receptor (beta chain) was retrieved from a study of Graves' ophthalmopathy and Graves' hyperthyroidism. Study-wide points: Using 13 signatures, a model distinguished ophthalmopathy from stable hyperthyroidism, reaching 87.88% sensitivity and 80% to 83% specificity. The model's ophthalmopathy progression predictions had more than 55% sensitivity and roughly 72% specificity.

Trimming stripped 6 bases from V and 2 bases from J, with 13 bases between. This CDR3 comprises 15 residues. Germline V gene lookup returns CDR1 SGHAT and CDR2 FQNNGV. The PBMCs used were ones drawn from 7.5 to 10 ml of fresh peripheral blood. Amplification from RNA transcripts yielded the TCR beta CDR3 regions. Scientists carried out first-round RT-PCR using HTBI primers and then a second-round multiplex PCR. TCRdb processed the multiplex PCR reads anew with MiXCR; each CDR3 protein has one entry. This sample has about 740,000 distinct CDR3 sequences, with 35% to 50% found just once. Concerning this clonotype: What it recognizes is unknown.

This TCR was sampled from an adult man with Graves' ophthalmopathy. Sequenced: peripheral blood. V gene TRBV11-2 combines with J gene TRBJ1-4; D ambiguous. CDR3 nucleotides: TGTGCCAGCAGTGCTAGACTGAGGACTAATGAAAAACTGTTTTTT. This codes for CASSARLRTNEKLFF.